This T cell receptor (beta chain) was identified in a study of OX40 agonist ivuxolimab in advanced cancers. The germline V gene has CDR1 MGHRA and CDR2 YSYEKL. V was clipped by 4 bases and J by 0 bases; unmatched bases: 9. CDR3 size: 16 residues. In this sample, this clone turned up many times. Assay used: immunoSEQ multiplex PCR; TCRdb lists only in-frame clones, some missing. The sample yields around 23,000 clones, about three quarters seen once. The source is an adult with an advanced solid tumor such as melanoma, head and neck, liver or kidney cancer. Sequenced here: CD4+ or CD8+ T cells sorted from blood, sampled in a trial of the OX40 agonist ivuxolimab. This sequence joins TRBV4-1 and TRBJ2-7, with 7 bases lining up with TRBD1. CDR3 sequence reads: CASSPIGQASSYEQYF. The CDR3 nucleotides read TGCGCCAGCAGCCCGATAGGACAGGCGAGCTCCTACGAGCAGTACTTC.